A single sample gave rise to the 2 T cell receptor beta chains below, sequenced in a study of blood T cell repertoires in COVID-19. Clones were sequenced by immunoSEQ multiplex PCR, and TCRdb holds only the in-frame ones, with some missing. The repertoire has about 210,000 clones, approximately 86% of them found once; the top ten carry 10% to 13%. The sequenced sample was PBMCs or T cells enriched from blood (not recorded which). The source is a man aged 18-30 years with acute COVID-19.

V usage is TRBV14 and J usage is TRBJ2-1, with D possibly TRBD1 on 6 matching bases. Germline loops: CDR1 SGHDN, CDR2 FVKESK. Trimming stripped 1 base from V and 8 bases from J, with 15 bases between. The CDR3 length is 15 residues. CDR3 coding DNA: TGTGCCAGCAGCCAAGTCGGACAGTTTTCGGATGAGCAGTTCTTC. This translates into CASSQVGQFSDEQFF.

This clone has a handful of counts. The chain uses TRBV5-1 and TRBJ2-2; no clear D. Looked up from germline, CDR1 is SGHRS and CDR2 is YFSETQ. Trimming left V 4 bases short and J 4 bases short, with 8 bases between. CDR3 length: 13 amino acids. CDR3 DNA: TGCGCCAGCAGCCCCCTAACCACCGGGGAGCTGTTTTTT. It translates to CASSPLTTGELFF.